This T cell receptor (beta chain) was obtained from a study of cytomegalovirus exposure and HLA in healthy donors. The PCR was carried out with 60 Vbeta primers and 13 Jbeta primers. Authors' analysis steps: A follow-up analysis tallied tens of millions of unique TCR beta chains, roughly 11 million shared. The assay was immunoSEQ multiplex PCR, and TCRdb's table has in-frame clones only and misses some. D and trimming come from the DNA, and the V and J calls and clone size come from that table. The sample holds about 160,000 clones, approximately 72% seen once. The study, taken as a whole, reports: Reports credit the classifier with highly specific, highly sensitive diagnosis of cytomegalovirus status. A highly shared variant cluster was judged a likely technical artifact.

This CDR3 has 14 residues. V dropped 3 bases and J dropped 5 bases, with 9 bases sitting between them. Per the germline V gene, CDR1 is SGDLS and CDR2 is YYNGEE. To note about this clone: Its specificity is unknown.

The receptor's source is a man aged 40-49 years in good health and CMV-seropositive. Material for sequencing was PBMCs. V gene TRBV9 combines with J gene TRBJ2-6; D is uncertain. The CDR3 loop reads CASSAPLRANVLTF. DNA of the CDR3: TGTGCCAGCAGCGCCCCCCTTAGGGCCAACGTCCTGACTTTC.